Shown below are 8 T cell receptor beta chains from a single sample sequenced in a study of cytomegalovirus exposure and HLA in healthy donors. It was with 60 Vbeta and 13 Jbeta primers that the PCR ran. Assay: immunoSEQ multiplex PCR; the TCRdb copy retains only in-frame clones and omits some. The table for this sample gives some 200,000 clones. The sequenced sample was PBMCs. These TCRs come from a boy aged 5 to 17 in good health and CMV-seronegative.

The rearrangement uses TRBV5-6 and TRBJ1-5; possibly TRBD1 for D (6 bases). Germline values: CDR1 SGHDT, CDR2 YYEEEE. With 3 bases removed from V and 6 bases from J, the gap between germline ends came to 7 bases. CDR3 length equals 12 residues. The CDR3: CASSSRGQPQHF. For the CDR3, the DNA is TGTGCCAGCAGCTCCAGGGGTCAGCCCCAGCATTTT.

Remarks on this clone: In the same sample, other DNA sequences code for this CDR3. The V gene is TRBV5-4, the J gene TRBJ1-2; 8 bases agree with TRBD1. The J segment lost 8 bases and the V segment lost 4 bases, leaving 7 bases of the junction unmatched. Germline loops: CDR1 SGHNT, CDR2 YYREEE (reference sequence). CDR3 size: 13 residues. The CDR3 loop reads CASSLDRVGGYTF. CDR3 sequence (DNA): TGTGCCAGCAGCCTGGACAGGGTGGGCGGCTACACCTTC.

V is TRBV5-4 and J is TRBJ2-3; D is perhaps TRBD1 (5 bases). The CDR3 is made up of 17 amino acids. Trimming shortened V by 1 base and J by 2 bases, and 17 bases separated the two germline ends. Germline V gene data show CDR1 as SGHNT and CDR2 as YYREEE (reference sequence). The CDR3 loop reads CASSLWFQGPVTDTQYF. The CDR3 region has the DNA TGTGCCAGCAGCTTGTGGTTTCAGGGCCCCGTCACAGATACGCAGTATTTT.

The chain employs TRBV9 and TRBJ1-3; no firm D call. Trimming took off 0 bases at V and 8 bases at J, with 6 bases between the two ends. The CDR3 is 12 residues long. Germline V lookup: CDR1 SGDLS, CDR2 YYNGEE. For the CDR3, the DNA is TGTGCCAGCAGCGTAGATTCGGACACCATATATTTT. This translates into CASSVDSDTIYF.

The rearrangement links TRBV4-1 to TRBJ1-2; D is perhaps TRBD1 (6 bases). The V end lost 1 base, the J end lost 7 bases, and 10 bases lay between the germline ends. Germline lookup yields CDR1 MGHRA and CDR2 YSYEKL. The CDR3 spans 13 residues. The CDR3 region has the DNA TGCGCCAGCAGCCAAGCTCAAGGGGGTGGCTACACCTTC. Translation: CASSQAQGGGYTF.

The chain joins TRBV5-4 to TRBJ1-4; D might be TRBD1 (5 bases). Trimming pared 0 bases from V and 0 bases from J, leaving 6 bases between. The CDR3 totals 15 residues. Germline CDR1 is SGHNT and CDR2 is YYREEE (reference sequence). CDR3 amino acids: CASSLEGATNEKLFF. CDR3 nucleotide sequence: TGTGCCAGCAGCTTGGAAGGGGCAACTAATGAAAAACTGTTTTTT. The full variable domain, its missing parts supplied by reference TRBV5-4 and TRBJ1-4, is ETGVTQSPTHLIKTRGQQVTLRCSSQSGHNTVSWYQQALGQGPQFIFQYYREEENGRGNFPPRFSGLQFPNYSSELNVNALELDDSALYLCASSLEGATNEKLFFGSGTQLSVL.

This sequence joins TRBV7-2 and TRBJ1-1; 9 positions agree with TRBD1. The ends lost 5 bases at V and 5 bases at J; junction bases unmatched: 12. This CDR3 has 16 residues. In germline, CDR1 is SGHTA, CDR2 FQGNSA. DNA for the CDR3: TGTGCCAGCAGCCCCCACCCGGGACAGGGAAAAACTGAAGCTTTCTTT. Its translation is CASSPHPGQGKTEAFF.

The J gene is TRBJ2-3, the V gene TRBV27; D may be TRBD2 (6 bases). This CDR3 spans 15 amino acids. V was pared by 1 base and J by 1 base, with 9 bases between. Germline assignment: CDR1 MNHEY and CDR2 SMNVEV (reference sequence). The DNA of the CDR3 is TGTGCCAGCAGTTTATTCCAGCGGGGCACAGATACGCAGTATTTT. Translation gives CASSLFQRGTDTQYF.